This T cell receptor (beta chain) was captured by sequencing in a study of blood T cells in healthy people across ages. It was with a sample-barcoded 5' primer and a J-beta primer mix that a second PCR of about 6 to 11 cycles was run. TCRdb recomputed calls from the 5' RACE reads with MiXCR, one row per CDR3 protein. The data show about 680,000 distinct CDR3 sequences, roughly 49% seen once. This CDR3 has 15 residues. CDR1 is MNHEY and CDR2 is SVGEGT in the germline V gene. Trimming removed 6 bases from V and 0 bases from J, with 14 bases in between. General study findings and limits: It was held that the diversity estimates obtained from one million T cells were underestimates.

To note about this clonotype: The antigen is unknown.

Aged roughly 6 to 90, donors were systemically healthy Caucasians from Russia. This chain joins TRBV6-2 or TRBV6-3 and TRBJ1-1; no definite D call. Sequenced sample: blood. This TCR was sampled from a woman between 55 and 75 years old in good health. CDR3 region: CASSRQGQVNTEAFF. CDR3 coding DNA: TGTGCCAGCAGCCGACAAGGTCAGGTGAACACTGAAGCTTTCTTT.